Sequencing of this T cell receptor (beta chain) was carried out in a study of T cells after yellow fever vaccination. General observations from the study: Few clonotypes appeared in both CD4 and CD8 compartments. Reappearance after the booster was observed for most primary-vaccination clones (around 95% CD4, almost 90% CD8).

This clonotype was found a few times. What it binds is not known. TCRdb redid the calling of the 5' RACE reads with MiXCR, one entry per CDR3 protein. The table lists around 600,000 distinct CDR3 sequences, 9% to 15% of them singletons. This CDR3 spans 13 amino acids. The germline V gene encodes CDR1 MDHEN and CDR2 SYDVKM. The germline V and J ends were trimmed by 3 bases and 4 bases, with 7 bases remaining between them. The sample here was PBMCs, taken on the day of the yellow fever booster vaccination. This clonotype was sampled from a man aged 25 to 45 who received the YFV17D yellow fever vaccine. The genes are TRBV28 and TRBJ1-5; unclear D gene. The CDR3 sequence: CASSFGVNQPQHF. CDR3 in DNA: TGTGCCAGCAGTTTTGGGGTGAATCAGCCCCAGCATTTT.